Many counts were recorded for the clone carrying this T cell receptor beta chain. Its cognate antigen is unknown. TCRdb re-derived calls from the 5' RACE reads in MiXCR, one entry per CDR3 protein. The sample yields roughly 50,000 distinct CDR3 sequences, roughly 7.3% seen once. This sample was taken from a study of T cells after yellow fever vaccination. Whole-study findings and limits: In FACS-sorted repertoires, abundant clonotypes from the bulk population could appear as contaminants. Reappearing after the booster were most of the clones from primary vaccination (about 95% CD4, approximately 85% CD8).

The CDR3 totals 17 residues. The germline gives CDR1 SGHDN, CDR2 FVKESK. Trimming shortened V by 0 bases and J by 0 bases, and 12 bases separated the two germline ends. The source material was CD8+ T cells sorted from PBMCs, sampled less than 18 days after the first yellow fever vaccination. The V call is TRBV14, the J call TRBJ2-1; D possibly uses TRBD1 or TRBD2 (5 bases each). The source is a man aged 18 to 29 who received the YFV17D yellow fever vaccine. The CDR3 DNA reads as TGTGCCAGCAGCCAAGAGGGGACGGCGAGCTCCTACAATGAGCAGTTCTTC. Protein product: CASSQEGTASSYNEQFF.